This TCR beta chain was documented in a study of early T cells in non-severe SARS-CoV-2 infection. Study-level background: Unpaired chains resulted from sequencing bulk RNA of unsorted whole blood.

cDNA molecules, individually, were tagged with unique molecular identifiers. TCRdb re-called the 5' RACE reads through MiXCR, storing one row per CDR3 protein. In the table there are about 46,000 distinct CDR3 sequences, over 5% of which are singletons. Unmatched junction bases numbered 3, after V lost 4 bases and J lost 2 bases. From germline, CDR1 is LGHDT and CDR2 YNNKEL (reference sequence). The length of the CDR3 is 15 residues. This specimen consisted of whole blood, obtained at baseline. The origin of this receptor is an adult who was a healthcare worker with PCR-confirmed SARS-CoV-2 infection or an uninfected control (not recorded which). This chain connects TRBV3-1 to TRBJ2-1, with 9 positions matching TRBD1. The CDR3 is CASSPDRGTYNEQFF. CDR3 bases: TGTGCCAGCAGCCCGGACAGGGGAACCTACAATGAGCAGTTCTTC.